What follows describes a single T cell receptor beta chain. Assay: immunoSEQ multiplex PCR; the TCRdb copy retains only in-frame clones and omits some. The repertoire holds a few hundred thousand clones, with over 75% as singletons. These data come from a study of blood T cell repertoires in COVID-19. Study-level information: The analysed material was cDNA or gDNA that came from T cells, B-cell-depleted T cells, or PBMCs.

Germline loops: CDR1 MDHEN, CDR2 SYDVKM. V was pared by 3 bases and J by 2 bases, with 4 bases of the junction left unmatched. The CDR3 length is 15 residues. The source is a woman under 30 who had recovered from COVID-19. The rearrangement links TRBV28 to TRBJ2-1; 7 bases line up with TRBD2. Sequenced: PBMCs or T cells enriched from blood (not recorded which). CDR3 DNA: TGTGCCAGCAGTTTCGGCGGGAGTACCTACAATGAGCAGTTCTTC. Its protein is CASSFGGSTYNEQFF.